A selection of T cell receptor beta chains follows, all from one sample in a study of cytomegalovirus exposure and HLA in healthy donors. Sequenced by immunoSEQ multiplex PCR; TCRdb stores in-frame clones only, minus some. Altogether fewer than 250,000 clones are present, around four fifths being singletons, with the ten largest covering about 6%. Sequencing was performed on PBMCs. The receptors were sampled from a woman aged 18-29 years in good health and CMV-seronegative. CDR3s include the opening cysteine and the closing phenylalanine or tryptophan. Fields, in order: J gene, V gene, CDR3 protein.

j_gene: TRBJ1-4
v_gene: TRBV18
CDR3aa: CASSPPTGYEKLFF

j_gene: TRBJ1-3
v_gene: TRBV10-3
CDR3aa: CAISESLMSSPSGNTIYF

j_gene: TRBJ1-2
v_gene: TRBV5-5
CDR3aa: CASSLAVGSTNYGYTF

j_gene: TRBJ2-7
v_gene: TRBV6-5
CDR3aa: CASSRLGGYEQYF

j_gene: TRBJ2-3
v_gene: TRBV5-1
CDR3aa: CASSWTELDTQYF

j_gene: TRBJ1-1
v_gene: TRBV9
CDR3aa: CASSPKGSQGVTEAFF

j_gene: TRBJ1-2
v_gene: TRBV2
CDR3aa: CASSEKGRGFGYTF

j_gene: TRBJ2-7
v_gene: TRBV23-1
CDR3aa: CASPPGRGGHYEQYF

j_gene: TRBJ1-5
v_gene: TRBV7-8
CDR3aa: CASSWDSNQPQHF

j_gene: TRBJ2-3
v_gene: TRBV7-2
CDR3aa: CASSPGLSTDTQYF

j_gene: TRBJ1-6
v_gene: TRBV7-3
CDR3aa: CASSLNRDYNSPLHF

j_gene: TRBJ2-7
v_gene: TRBV15
CDR3aa: CATSRGISDYEQYF